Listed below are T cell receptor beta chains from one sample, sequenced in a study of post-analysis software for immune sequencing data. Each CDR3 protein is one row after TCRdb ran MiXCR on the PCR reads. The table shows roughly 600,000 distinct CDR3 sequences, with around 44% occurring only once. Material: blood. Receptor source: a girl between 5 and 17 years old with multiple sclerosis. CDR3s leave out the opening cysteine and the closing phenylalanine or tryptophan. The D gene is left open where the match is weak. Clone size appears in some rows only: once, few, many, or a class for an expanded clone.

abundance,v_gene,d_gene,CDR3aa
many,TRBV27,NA,ASSYTRDTEAF
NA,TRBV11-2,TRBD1,ASSRGDRVGNEQY
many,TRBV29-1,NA,SVARGEQY
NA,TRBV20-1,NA,SARDLLNTEAF
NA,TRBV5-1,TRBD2,ASSTRERGGIDTQY
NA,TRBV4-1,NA,ASSQPFGAGETQY
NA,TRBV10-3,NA,AIGLKPGANVLT
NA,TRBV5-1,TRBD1,ASSMGQIYEQY
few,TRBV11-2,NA,ASSWANREPYYEQY
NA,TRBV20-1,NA,SGRVGSTEAF
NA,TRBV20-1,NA,SARPTGASMVAQY
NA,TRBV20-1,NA,SANKGSDYGYT
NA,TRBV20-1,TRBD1,SARDAGTGGGDEQF
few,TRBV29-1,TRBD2,SARILAGGYNEQF
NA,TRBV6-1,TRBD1,ASSEALQGARPQH
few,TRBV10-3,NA,AISDPVYSTDAQY
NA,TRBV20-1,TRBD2,SASSTSGSYEQY
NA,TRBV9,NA,ASSVRPGYEQY
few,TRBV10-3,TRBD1,AISAPTGDYGYT
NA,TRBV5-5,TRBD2,ASSLILGTSALQETQY
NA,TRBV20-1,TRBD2,SARDPGGSNEQF
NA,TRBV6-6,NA,ASRGEANYGYT
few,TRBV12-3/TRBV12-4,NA,ASSFTGQLYEQY
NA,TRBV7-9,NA,ASSLTTEDEQF
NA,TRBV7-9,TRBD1,ASSSAGTAYEQY
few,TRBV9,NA,ASSAWDGSNYGYT
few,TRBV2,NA,ASSPRTSLGYEQF
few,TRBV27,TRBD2,ASSLMSGSEQF
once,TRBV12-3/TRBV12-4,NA,ASSLDSSRNEQY
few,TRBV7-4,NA,ASSSLRGDYSYNEQY
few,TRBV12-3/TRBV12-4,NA,ASSPLGVQETQY
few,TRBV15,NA,ATSYRQDYEQY
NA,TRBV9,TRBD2,ASSPGTSGGAGEQF
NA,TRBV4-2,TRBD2,ASSQPSGTDEQF
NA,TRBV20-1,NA,SARSGFEETQY